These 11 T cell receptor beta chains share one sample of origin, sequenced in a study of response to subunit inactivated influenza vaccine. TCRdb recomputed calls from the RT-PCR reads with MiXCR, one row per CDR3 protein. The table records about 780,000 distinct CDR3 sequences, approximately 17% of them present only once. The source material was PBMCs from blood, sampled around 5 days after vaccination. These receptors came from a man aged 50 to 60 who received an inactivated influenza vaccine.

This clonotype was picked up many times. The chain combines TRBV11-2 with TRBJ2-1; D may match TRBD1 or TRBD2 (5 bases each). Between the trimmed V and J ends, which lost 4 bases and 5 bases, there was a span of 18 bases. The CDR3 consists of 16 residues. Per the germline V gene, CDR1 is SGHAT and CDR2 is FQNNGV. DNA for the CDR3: TGTGCCAGCAGCTCATATGGGACGGGCGTGGACAATGAGCAGTTCTTC. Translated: CASSSYGTGVDNEQFF.

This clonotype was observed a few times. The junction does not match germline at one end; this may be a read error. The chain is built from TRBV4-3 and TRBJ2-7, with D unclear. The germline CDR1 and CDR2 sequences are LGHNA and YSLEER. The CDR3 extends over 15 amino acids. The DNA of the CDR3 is TGCGCCAGCAGCCAAGATATCACGAGCTCCAACGAGCAGTACTTC. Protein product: CASSQDITSSNEQYF.

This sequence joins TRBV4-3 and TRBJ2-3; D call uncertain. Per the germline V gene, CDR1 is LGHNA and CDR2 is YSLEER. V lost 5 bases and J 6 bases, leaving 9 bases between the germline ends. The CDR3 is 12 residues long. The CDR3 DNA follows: TGCGCCAGCAGCAACCACCACGATACGCAGTATTTT. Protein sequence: CASSNHHDTQYF.

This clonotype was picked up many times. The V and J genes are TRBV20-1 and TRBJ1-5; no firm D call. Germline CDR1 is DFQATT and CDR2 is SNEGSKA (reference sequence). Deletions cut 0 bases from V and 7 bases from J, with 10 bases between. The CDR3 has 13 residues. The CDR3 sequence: CSARETSRQPQHF. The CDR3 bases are TGCAGTGCTAGAGAAACAAGCAGACAGCCCCAGCATTTT.

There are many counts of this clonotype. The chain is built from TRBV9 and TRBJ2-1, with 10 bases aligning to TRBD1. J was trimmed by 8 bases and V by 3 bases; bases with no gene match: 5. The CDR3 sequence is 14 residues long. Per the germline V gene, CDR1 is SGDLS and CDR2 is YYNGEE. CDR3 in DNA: TGTGCCAGCAGCGACCGGGACAGGGGTTATGAGCAGTTCTTC. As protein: CASSDRDRGYEQFF. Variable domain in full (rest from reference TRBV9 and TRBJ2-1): DSGVTQTPKHLITATGQRVTLRCSPRSGDLSVYWYQQSLDQGLQFLIQYYNGEERAKGNILERFSAQQFPDLHSELNLSSLELGDSALYFCASSDRDRGYEQFFGPGTRLTVL.

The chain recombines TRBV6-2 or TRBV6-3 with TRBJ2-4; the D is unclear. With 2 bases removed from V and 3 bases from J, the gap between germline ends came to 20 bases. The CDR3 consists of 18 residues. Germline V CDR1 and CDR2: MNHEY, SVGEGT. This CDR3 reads CASSYTLQRGRGKNIQYF. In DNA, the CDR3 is TGTGCCAGCAGTTACACGCTACAGCGAGGTAGAGGCAAAAACATTCAGTACTTC.

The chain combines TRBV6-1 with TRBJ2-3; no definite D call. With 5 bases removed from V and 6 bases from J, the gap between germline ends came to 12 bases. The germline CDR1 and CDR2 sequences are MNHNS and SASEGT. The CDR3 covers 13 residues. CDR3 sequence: CASSPFRADTQYF. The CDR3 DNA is TGTGCCAGCAGTCCCTTCCGCGCGGATACGCAGTATTTT.

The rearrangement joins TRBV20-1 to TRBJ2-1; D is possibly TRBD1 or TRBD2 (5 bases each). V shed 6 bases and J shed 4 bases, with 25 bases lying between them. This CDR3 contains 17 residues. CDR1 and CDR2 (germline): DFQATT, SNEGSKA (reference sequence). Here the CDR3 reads CSATPRDPLEDYNEQFF. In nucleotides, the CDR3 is TGCAGTGCCACGCCTCGGGACCCGTTGGAGGATTACAATGAGCAGTTCTTC.

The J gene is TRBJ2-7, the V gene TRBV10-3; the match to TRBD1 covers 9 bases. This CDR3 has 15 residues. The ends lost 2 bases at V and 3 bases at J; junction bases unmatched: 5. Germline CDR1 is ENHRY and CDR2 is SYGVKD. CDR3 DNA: TGTGCCATCAGTGAGAGGGGACAGGGTGTCTACGAGCAGTACTTC. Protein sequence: CAISERGQGVYEQYF.

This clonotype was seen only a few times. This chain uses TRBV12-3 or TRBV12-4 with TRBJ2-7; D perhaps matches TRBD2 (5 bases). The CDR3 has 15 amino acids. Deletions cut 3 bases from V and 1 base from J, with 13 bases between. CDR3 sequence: CASSFSRDGSYEQYF. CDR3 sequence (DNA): TGTGCCAGCAGTTTTTCCCGGGATGGGTCCTACGAGCAGTACTTC.

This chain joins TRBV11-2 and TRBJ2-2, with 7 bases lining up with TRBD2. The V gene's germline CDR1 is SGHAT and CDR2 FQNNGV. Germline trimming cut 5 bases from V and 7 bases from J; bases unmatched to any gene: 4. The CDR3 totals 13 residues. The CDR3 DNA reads TGTGCCAGCAGCCGAGGACTAGGCGGGGAGCTGTTTTTT. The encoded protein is CASSRGLGGELFF.